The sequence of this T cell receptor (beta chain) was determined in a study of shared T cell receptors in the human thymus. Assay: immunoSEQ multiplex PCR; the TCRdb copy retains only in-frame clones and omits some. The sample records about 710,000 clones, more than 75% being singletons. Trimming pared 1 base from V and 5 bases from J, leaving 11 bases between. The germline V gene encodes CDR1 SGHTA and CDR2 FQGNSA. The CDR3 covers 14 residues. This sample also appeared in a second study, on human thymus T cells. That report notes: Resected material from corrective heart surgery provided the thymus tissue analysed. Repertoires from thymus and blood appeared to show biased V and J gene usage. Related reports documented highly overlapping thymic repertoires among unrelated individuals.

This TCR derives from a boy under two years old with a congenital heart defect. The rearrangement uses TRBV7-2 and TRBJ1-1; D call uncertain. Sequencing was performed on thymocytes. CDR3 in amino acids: CASSLVTGETEAFF. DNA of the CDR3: TGTGCCAGCAGCTTAGTTACCGGTGAGACTGAAGCTTTCTTT.